Below are 31 T cell receptor beta chains sequenced from a single sample in a study of T-cell reconstitution after alpha-beta-depleted transplantation in children. Preparation of the TCRbeta library was carried out with unique molecular identifiers. One entry per CDR3 protein, called by TCRdb with MiXCR from the PCR reads. The sample includes 75,000 to 100,000 distinct CDR3 sequences, 7% to 10% of them seen just once. The source material was PBMCs from the stem cell graft donor, sampled from the stem cell graft. The source of these receptors is a human donor who donated a stem cell graft to a child with congenital amegakaryocytic thrombocytopenia.

This clonotype came up many times. The V gene is TRBV6-1, the J gene TRBJ1-2, with D possibly being TRBD1 (6 bases). V lost 6 bases and J lost 4, with 12 bases in between. Germline CDR1 reads MNHNS; CDR2 reads SASEGT. The CDR3 consists of 13 residues. CDR3 loop: CASRITGSYGYTF. The CDR3 bases are TGTGCCAGCAGAATTACAGGGTCCTATGGCTACACCTTC.

This clonotype has at least ten counts. V and J are TRBV6-5 and TRBJ1-1; TRBD1 matches 8 bases. V shed 2 bases, J shed 3 bases, and the junction held 11 bases outside the gene matches. Per germline, CDR1 MNHEY and CDR2 SVGAGI. The CDR3 has 17 residues. CDR3 sequence reads: CASSYDRQGRGYTEAFF. Here the CDR3 DNA reads TGTGCCAGCAGTTACGACCGACAGGGGAGGGGTTACACTGAAGCTTTCTTT.

This chain links TRBV18 with TRBJ2-5; D is undetermined. This CDR3 has 15 amino acids. The V gene lost 2 bases and the J gene lost 2 bases, with 12 bases spanning the gap. Germline loops: CDR1 KGHSH, CDR2 LQKENI. DNA of the CDR3: TGTGCCAGCTCACCAAACCTGGGAAGTCAAGAGACCCAGTACTTC. Protein sequence: CASSPNLGSQETQYF.

This clonotype has ten or more counts. The rearrangement links TRBV20-1 to TRBJ1-2; 10 nucleotides line up with TRBD1. The germline gives CDR1 DFQATT, CDR2 SNEGSKA (reference sequence). CDR3 size: 15 residues. Written as DNA, the CDR3 is TGCATTGGCCGGGACAGGGGACGACCTCCCTATGGCTACACCTTC. This encodes CIGRDRGRPPYGYTF.

This clonotype came up many times. V and J are TRBV4-1 and TRBJ2-7, with TRBD1 matching over 7 bases. The J segment lost 2 bases and the V segment lost 1 base, leaving 2 bases of the junction unmatched. The CDR3 has 14 residues. Germline V gene sequence: CDR1 MGHRA, CDR2 YSYEKL. The CDR3 DNA sequence: TGCGCCAGCAGCCAAGGGGACAGAACCTACGAGCAGTACTTC. It encodes CASSQGDRTYEQYF.

This chain uses TRBV20-1 with TRBJ1-4; 7 bases line up with TRBD1. J lost 8 bases, V lost 3 bases, and 3 bases had no gene match. Germline V CDR1 and CDR2: DFQATT, SNEGSKA (reference sequence). The CDR3 sequence is 12 residues long. CDR3 nucleotides: TGCAGTGCTAGGACAGGGTTGGAAAAACTGTTTTTT. Translated: CSARTGLEKLFF.

This clonotype was counted at least ten times. This chain joins TRBV21-1 and TRBJ1-1. TRBV21-1 is flagged as a pseudogene. CDR3 length equals 19 residues. The CDR3 region has the DNA TGTGCCAGCAGCAAAGACGTCGAAGGCGGGAGGCCTGAAAACACTGAAGCTTTCTTT. As protein: CASSKDVEGGRPENTEAFF.

At least ten counts were recorded for this clonotype. The V and J genes are TRBV7-9 and TRBJ1-1; no reliable D call. Trimming pared 0 bases from V and 7 bases from J, leaving 3 bases between. Germline CDR1 SEHNR, CDR2 FQNEAQ (reference sequence). The CDR3 is 11 residues long. The CDR3 region is CASSLALEAFF. The CDR3 bases are TGTGCCAGCAGCTTAGCCCTTGAAGCTTTCTTT.

The chain links TRBV11-2 to TRBJ2-3; D perhaps matches TRBD1 (6 bases). V lost 5 bases, J lost 4 bases, and 16 bases lay in between. The CDR3 totals 15 residues. In germline, CDR1 is SGHAT, CDR2 FQNNGV. The CDR3 DNA reads TGTGCCAGCAGCCGACCAGGGGCCGGGGCAGATACGCAGTATTTT. This gives the protein CASSRPGAGADTQYF.

This clonotype appeared many times. This sequence joins TRBV20-1 and TRBJ2-1; D gene ambiguous. Trimming took 3 bases from V and 0 from J, leaving 9 bases between them. Germline CDR1 is DFQATT and CDR2 is SNEGSKA (reference sequence). The CDR3 spans 14 residues. In nucleotides, the CDR3 is TGCAGTGCTAGTGGCCTGAGCTCCTACAATGAGCAGTTCTTC. This codes for CSASGLSSYNEQFF.

This clonotype was counted a few times. A much larger clone differs from this one at a single base, so this may be a read error. V and J are TRBV6-5 and TRBJ1-2; D is possibly TRBD1 (5 bases). The CDR3 is made up of 14 amino acids. Germline loops: CDR1 MNHEY, CDR2 SVGAGI. The CDR3 coding sequence is TGTGCCAGCAGTTACCGGGCAGGGTACTATGGCGACACCTTC. Protein: CASSYRAGYYGDTF.

This clonotype was observed at least ten times. The rearrangement joins TRBV12-3 or TRBV12-4 to TRBJ2-2; D call uncertain. The CDR3 loop spans 13 amino acids. V was shortened by 5 bases and J by 6 bases, with 10 bases between the two germline ends. The CDR3 is CASSPMRSGELFF. CDR3 nucleotide sequence: TGTGCCAGCAGTCCGATGAGGTCCGGGGAGCTGTTTTTT.

In its sample, this clonotype was seen many times. V is TRBV5-1 and J is TRBJ2-1; 7 bases map to TRBD1. CDR3 length: 15 amino acids. The V gene's germline CDR1 is SGHRS and CDR2 YFSETQ. Losses at the gene ends were 4 bases for V and 5 bases for J; bases not matched to a gene: 9. The CDR3 nucleotides are TGCGCCAGCAGCCCAACGACAGGGCCGGACAATGAGCAGTTCTTC. Protein sequence: CASSPTTGPDNEQFF.

Ten or more counts support this clonotype. The chain is built from TRBV28 and TRBJ1-4; 10 nucleotides agree with TRBD1. Per germline, CDR1 MDHEN and CDR2 SYDVKM. CDR3 length: 17 residues. Unmatched junction bases numbered 12, after V lost 3 bases and J lost 8 bases. The DNA of the CDR3 is TGTGCCAGCAGTTTCCTGAGACAGGGGGCAAGTGGGGAAAAACTGTTTTTT. Amino acid sequence: CASSFLRQGASGEKLFF.

Many counts were recorded for this clonotype. The chain is built from TRBV4-1 and TRBJ2-4; D unresolved. Trimming took off 0 bases at V and 0 bases at J, with 21 bases between the two ends. Germline V gives CDR1 MGHRA, CDR2 YSYEKL. The CDR3 is 20 amino acids. In DNA form, the CDR3 reads TGCGCCAGCAGCCAAGACAGTAGGCAGGTACTTCGTGGAGCCAAAAACATTCAGTACTTC. It translates to CASSQDSRQVLRGAKNIQYF.

In its sample, this clonotype was seen many times. The chain uses TRBV6-5 and TRBJ2-3; no clear D. This CDR3 region has 12 residues. Trimming cost V 6 bases and J 6 bases, with 10 bases left between them. Germline V gene lookup returns CDR1 MNHEY and CDR2 SVGAGI. The chain's CDR3 is CASSSQTDTQYF. CDR3 nucleotide sequence: TGTGCCAGCAGCTCCCAAACCGATACGCAGTATTTT.

This clonotype was seen more than once but under ten times. The chain joins TRBV5-6 to TRBJ1-4; D call uncertain. CDR3 length: 14 residues. Germline CDR1 and CDR2: SGHDT and YYEEEE. Trimming took 2 bases from V and 4 from J, leaving 9 bases between them. The chain's CDR3 is CASSFGRSNEKLFF. The CDR3 DNA follows: TGTGCCAGCAGCTTCGGGAGGAGTAATGAAAAACTGTTTTTT.

This clonotype was detected many times. The V and J genes are TRBV29-1 and TRBJ2-7; 7 nucleotides agree with TRBD1. Germline trimming cut 5 bases from V and 7 bases from J; bases unmatched to any gene: 8. Looked up from germline, CDR1 is SQVTM and CDR2 is ANQGSEA. This CDR3 has 12 residues. CDR3 sequence reads: CSVFGQDGEQYF. The CDR3 nucleotides are TGCAGCGTTTTTGGACAGGACGGGGAGCAGTACTTC.

This clonotype was picked up many times. The chain joins TRBV7-9 to TRBJ2-7, with D perhaps matching TRBD2 (5 bases). The CDR3 length is 14 residues. The V end was cut by 4 bases, the J end by 3 bases, with 13 bases between. Germline CDR1 reads SEHNR; CDR2 reads FQNEAQ (reference sequence). In DNA, the CDR3 is TGTGCCAGCAGCTCGTCCCGGACTGGCTACGAGCAGTACTTC. This sequence encodes CASSSSRTGYEQYF.

This clonotype has a handful of counts. The chain joins TRBV19 to TRBJ2-3, with D hard to call. Germline V CDR1 and CDR2: LNHDA, SQIVND (reference sequence). Trimming stripped 3 bases from V and 5 bases from J, with 3 bases between. This CDR3 comprises 11 residues. The CDR3 bases are TGTGCCAGTAGTATCAGAGATACGCAGTATTTT. Translated, it gives CASSIRDTQYF.

The chain carries TRBV28 and TRBJ2-5; D is unclear. Germline V CDR1 and CDR2: MDHEN, SYDVKM. The CDR3 covers 15 residues. V lost 5 bases and J lost 0, with 13 bases in between. The CDR3 loop is CASSLLTSYQETQYF. DNA for the CDR3: TGTGCCAGCAGTCTTCTAACCTCGTACCAAGAGACCCAGTACTTC. Filled out from reference TRBV28 and TRBJ2-5, the complete variable domain reads DVKVTQSSRYLVKRTGEKVFLECVQDMDHENMFWYRQDPGLGLRLIYFSYDVKMKEKGDIPEGYSVSREKKERFSLILESASTNQTSMYLCASSLLTSYQETQYFGPGTRLLVL.

This clonotype was counted at least ten times. The chain recombines TRBV10-3 with TRBJ1-5; D remains unclear. Trimming stripped 2 bases from V and 4 bases from J, with 15 bases between. Germline CDR1 reads ENHRY; CDR2 reads SYGVKD. The CDR3 runs 16 residues. Here the CDR3 DNA reads TGTGCCATCAGTGAGGGTTCAACCGCCAATAATCAGCCCCAGCATTTT. Amino acids: CAISEGSTANNQPQHF.

This clonotype has only a few counts. The chain employs TRBV11-2 and TRBJ2-3; 7 nucleotides agree with TRBD2. The trim removed 5 bases at V and 1 base at J, leaving 6 bases unmatched. Germline CDR1 SGHAT, CDR2 FQNNGV. This CDR3 region has 15 residues. CDR3 in amino acids: CASSPNGGGTDTQYF. In DNA, the CDR3 is TGTGCCAGCAGCCCCAATGGGGGGGGCACAGATACGCAGTATTTT.

This clonotype occurred a few times. The chain has TRBV19 and TRBJ1-5; D remains unclear. Trimming stripped 3 bases from V and 0 bases from J, with 12 bases between. Germline assignment: CDR1 LNHDA and CDR2 SQIVND (reference sequence). This CDR3 has 16 residues. In nucleotides, the CDR3 is TGTGCCAGTAGTATCGGCGCAGAGACTAGCAATCAGCCCCAGCATTTT. This encodes CASSIGAETSNQPQHF.

This clonotype was observed many times. The chain is built from TRBV7-3 and TRBJ2-2, with 10 bases that match TRBD2. Germline V gives CDR1 SGHTA, CDR2 FQGTGA. After removal of 5 bases from V and 7 bases from J, the junction contained 4 bases not matched to a gene. This CDR3 spans 14 amino acids. The CDR3 spells CASSRVAGGGELFF. CDR3 sequence (DNA): TGTGCCAGCAGCCGTGTAGCGGGGGGCGGGGAGCTGTTTTTT.

In its sample, this clonotype was seen many times. The chain has TRBV5-1 and TRBJ2-1; the D gene is possibly TRBD1 (7 bases). The CDR3 length is 17 residues. CDR1 is SGHRS and CDR2 is YFSETQ in the germline V gene. Trimming took 3 bases from V and 0 from J, leaving 16 bases between them. CDR3 region: CASSWGVGDSSYNEQFF. The CDR3 region has the DNA TGCGCCAGCAGCTGGGGGGTGGGGGACAGCTCCTACAATGAGCAGTTCTTC.

For this clonotype: Being one base from a much bigger clone, this may be a read error. The chain couples TRBV2 to TRBJ2-6; D possibly corresponds to TRBD1 (5 bases). Per the germline V gene, CDR1 is SNHLY and CDR2 is FYNNEI. The CDR3 runs 16 residues. The DNA for the CDR3 is TGTGCCAGCTGCTTAAGTAAAGGACCTGGGGCCAACGGCCTGACTTTC. Residues: CASCLSKGPGANGLTF.

This clonotype was observed many times. This chain joins TRBV7-9 and TRBJ2-3; 7 bases are a match to TRBD2. The CDR3 extends over 14 amino acids. V trimming: 5 bases; J trimming: 5 bases; junction bases outside the gene matches: 7. Germline CDR1 reads SEHNR; CDR2 reads FQNEAQ (reference sequence). The CDR3 DNA reads TGTGCCAGCAGCCCCCTGGCTAGCGGAGATACGCAGTATTTT. This translates into CASSPLASGDTQYF.

This clonotype occurred many times. A read error may explain this, as a much larger clone is one base away. This rearrangement joins TRBV5-1 to TRBJ1-2; D gene uncertain. Per germline, CDR1 SGHRS and CDR2 YFSETQ. The CDR3 is 12 residues long. The ends were cut back, 1 base at V and 10 bases at J, with 11 bases in the middle. CDR3 DNA sequence: TGCGCCAGCAGCTTGTTCGGTGCTGTCTACACCTTC. Its protein product is CASSLFGAVYTF. The complete variable domain, with remaining parts taken from reference TRBV5-1 and TRBJ1-2, reads KAGVTQTPRYLIKTRGQQVTLSCSPISGHRSVSWYQQTPGQGLQFLFEYFSETQRNKGNFPGRFSGRQFSNSRSEMNVSTLELGDSALYLCASSLFGAVYTFGSGTRLTVV.

This clonotype showed up many times. The chain links TRBV20-1 to TRBJ2-3, with D possibly being TRBD1 or TRBD2 (6 bases each). CDR1 and CDR2 (germline): DFQATT, SNEGSKA (reference sequence). Trimming took off 6 bases at V and 2 bases at J, with 21 bases between the two ends. The CDR3 is made up of 16 amino acids. CDR3 amino acids: CSARYYSGGHTDTQYF. CDR3 coding DNA: TGCAGTGCCCGATATTATTCCGGGGGACACACAGATACGCAGTATTTT.

This clonotype has a count of ten or more. The chain is built from TRBV20-1 and TRBJ1-1; tentative D call: TRBD1 (6 bases). Trimming removed 6 bases at V and 2 bases at J, with 16 bases between. This CDR3 is 14 amino acids long. The germline V gene encodes CDR1 DFQATT and CDR2 SNEGSKA (reference sequence). CDR3 region: CSAKRGAPNTEAFF. The CDR3 bases are TGCAGTGCCAAGCGGGGGGCCCCTAACACTGAAGCTTTCTTT.